This is a list of T cell receptor beta chains from one sample in a study of OX40 agonist ivuxolimab in advanced cancers. The data were produced by immunoSEQ multiplex PCR, yet TCRdb's version contains in-frame clones alone and is incomplete. The sample has about 40,000 clones, approximately 89% seen once. This specimen was CD4+ or CD8+ T cells sorted from blood, taken in a trial of the OX40 agonist ivuxolimab. All receptors come from an adult with an advanced solid tumor such as melanoma, head and neck, liver or kidney cancer. CDR3s include the opening cysteine and the closing phenylalanine or tryptophan. A D gene is named only where the DNA matches it firmly. Part of the rows lack a size; the others show once, few, many or a class for expanded clones.

D gene	V gene	J gene	clone size	CDR3 DNA	CDR3 protein
TRBD2	TRBV4-1	TRBJ2-5	NA	TGCGCCAGCAGCCAGGGGACTATGGGGGTGTTGGAGACCCAGTACTTC	CASSQGTMGVLETQYF
NA	TRBV30	TRBJ1-1	NA	TGTGCCTGGAGGGGGCCCCTACAGGGTTTTGGCACTGAAGCTTTCTTT	CAWRGPLQGFGTEAFF
NA	TRBV19	TRBJ2-3	NA	TGTGCCAGTAGTTTCCGCCCGGGTCTCAAGGCAGATACGCAGTATTTT	CASSFRPGLKADTQYF
TRBD1	TRBV11-2	TRBJ2-7	NA	TGTGCCAGCAGCTCCCGGGACAGTCTCCCGGAGCAGTACTTC	CASSSRDSLPEQYF
TRBD2	TRBV11-3	TRBJ2-1	NA	TGTGCCAGCAGCCCCCTGACTAGCGGCAACTCCTACAATGAGCAGTTCTTC	CASSPLTSGNSYNEQFF
NA	TRBV6-1	TRBJ2-7	NA	TGTGCCAGCAGTGAAGTTCGTGCTCCTACCTACGAGCAGTACTTC	CASSEVRAPTYEQYF
NA	TRBV6-5	TRBJ2-1	NA	TGTGCCAGCAGTTCGTCCGGGAGCAATGAGCAGTTCTTC	CASSSSGSNEQFF
TRBD1	TRBV7-9	TRBJ2-5	NA	TGTGCCAGCAGCTATAGGGACAGGAAAGAGACCCAGTACTTC	CASSYRDRKETQYF
NA	TRBV19	TRBJ2-1	NA	TGTGCCAGTAGTATCGGGCGGCTTGAGCAGTTCTTC	CASSIGRLEQFF
NA	TRBV19	TRBJ2-1	NA	TGTGCCAGTAGGTTGGCGGGTAGCTCCTACAATGAGCAGTTCTTC	CASRLAGSSYNEQFF
NA	TRBV6-5	TRBJ2-5	NA	TGTGCCAGCAGTTACTCTCTGGGGGAGACCCAGTACTTC	CASSYSLGETQYF
NA	TRBV27	TRBJ2-1	NA	TGTGCCAGCAGTTTATTTGACTGGGACAAGAAGCAGTTCTTC	CASSLFDWDKKQFF
NA	TRBV6-5	TRBJ2-2	NA	TGTGCCAGCAGTTACTCTAGAGGGAGTCTTTCCGGGGAGCTGTTTTTT	CASSYSRGSLSGELFF
NA	TRBV9	TRBJ1-2	NA	TGTGCCAGCAGCGTAGCGATGTCAGGGAGGGACTATGGCTACACCTTC	CASSVAMSGRDYGYTF
NA	TRBV6-5	TRBJ2-3	NA	TGTGCCAGCAGTTACGATCAGGCTACGCAGTATTTT	CASSYDQATQYF
NA	TRBV9	TRBJ2-5	NA	TGTGCCAGCAGCGCGGTAGGGGACCCCCAAGAGACCCAGTACTTC	CASSAVGDPQETQYF
TRBD1	TRBV6-1	TRBJ2-7	NA	TGTGCCAGCAGTGAAGTCCCAGGGGGCTCCTACGAGCAGTACTTC	CASSEVPGGSYEQYF
TRBD2	TRBV7-2	TRBJ2-3	NA	TGTGCCAGCAGCACAGGGACTAGCGGATTTAGCACAGATACGCAGTATTTT	CASSTGTSGFSTDTQYF
NA	TRBV5-1	TRBJ1-1	few	TGCGCCAGCAGCTTCCGGGGTGACTTGAACACTGAAGCTTTCTTT	CASSFRGDLNTEAFF
TRBD2	TRBV27	TRBJ2-7	medium-sized	TGTGCCAGCAGTTTTCTAGCGGGAGGGCCCGACGAGCAGTACTTC	CASSFLAGGPDEQYF
TRBD2	TRBV28	TRBJ2-1	NA	TGTGCCAGCAGTCCCACCAGCTCCGGGACCGGGACTAGGTTCTTC	CASSPTSSGTGTRFF
NA	TRBV7-9	TRBJ2-4	NA	TGTGCCAGCAGCTTAGCTGAAGACAGGGAGGGGGACATTCAGTACTTC	CASSLAEDREGDIQYF
NA	TRBV6-1	TRBJ1-1	NA	TGTGCCAGCAGTAGGACTCTCTCCTGGGCTGAAGCTTTCTTT	CASSRTLSWAEAFF
NA	TRBV6-5	TRBJ1-5	NA	TGTGCCAGCAGACCAAACAGTGCAAGCAATCAGCCCCAGCATTTT	CASRPNSASNQPQHF
NA	TRBV6-4	TRBJ1-1	NA	TGTGCCAGCAGTGATCTCTCTCCGAACACTGAAGCTTTCTTT	CASSDLSPNTEAFF
NA	TRBV27	TRBJ2-7	NA	TGTGCCAGCAGCCATACTAGCTACGAGCAGTACTTC	CASSHTSYEQYF
NA	TRBV28	TRBJ1-5	NA	TGTGCCAGCAGGCGGACGGTTAGCAATCAGCCCCAGCATTTT	CASRRTVSNQPQHF
TRBD2	TRBV7-6	TRBJ2-7	NA	TGTGCCAGCAGCTCCGCGGGACTACACTACGAGCAGTACTTC	CASSSAGLHYEQYF
TRBD2	TRBV6-4	TRBJ2-1	NA	TGTGCCAGCAGCCAAGCGGGAGGGGGGAATGAGCAGTTCTTC	CASSQAGGGNEQFF
NA	TRBV28	TRBJ1-2	NA	TGTGCCAGCAGTTTATCGGCGGCGGGGAGGGGCTACACCTTC	CASSLSAAGRGYTF
NA	TRBV10-1	TRBJ1-2	NA	TGCGCCCGCTGGGAGCCGCACCTAAAACCCCTCATCTACTATGGCTACACCTTC	CARWEPHLKPLIYYGYTF
NA	TRBV9	TRBJ2-3	once	TGTGCCAGCAGCGGCGGGGGCGCGCGGGATACGCAGTATTTT	CASSGGGARDTQYF
NA	TRBV25-1	TRBJ2-7	NA	TGTGCCAGCAGTGAATCCCTGGGCGGCTACGAGCAGTACTTC	CASSESLGGYEQYF
NA	TRBV5-6	TRBJ2-1	NA	TGTGCCAGCAGCTTATGGGGGAGCAATGAGCAGTTCTTC	CASSLWGSNEQFF
NA	TRBV28	TRBJ1-5	NA	TGTGCCAGCAGTTCCCCGGGGGGACAGCCCCAGCATTTT	CASSSPGGQPQHF
NA	TRBV28	TRBJ1-1	NA	TGTGCCAGCAGTTTTTGGACGGTGAACACTGAAGCTTTCTTT	CASSFWTVNTEAFF
TRBD2	TRBV28	TRBJ2-7	NA	TGTGCCAGCAGCCAACACACTAGCGTCTCCTACGAGCAGTACTTC	CASSQHTSVSYEQYF
TRBD2	TRBV28	TRBJ2-1	medium-sized	TGTGCCAGCATTCTGACTAGCGGGTACAATGAGCAGTTCTTC	CASILTSGYNEQFF